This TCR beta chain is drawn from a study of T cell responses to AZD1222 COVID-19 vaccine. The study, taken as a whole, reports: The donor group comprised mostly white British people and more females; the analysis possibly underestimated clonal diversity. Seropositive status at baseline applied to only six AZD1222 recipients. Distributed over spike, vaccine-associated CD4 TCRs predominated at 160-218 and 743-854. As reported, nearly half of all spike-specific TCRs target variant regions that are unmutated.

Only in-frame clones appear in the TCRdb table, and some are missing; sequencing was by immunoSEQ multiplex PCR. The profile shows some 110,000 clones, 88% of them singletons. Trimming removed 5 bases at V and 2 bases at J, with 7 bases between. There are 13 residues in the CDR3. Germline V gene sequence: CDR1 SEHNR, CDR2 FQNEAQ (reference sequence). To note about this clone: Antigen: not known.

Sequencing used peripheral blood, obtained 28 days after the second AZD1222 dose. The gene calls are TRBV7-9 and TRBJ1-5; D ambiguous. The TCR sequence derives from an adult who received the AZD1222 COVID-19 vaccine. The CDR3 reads CASSVSGNQPQHF. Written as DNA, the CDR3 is TGTGCCAGCAGCGTTTCCGGCAATCAGCCCCAGCATTTT.